One sample yielded the 3 T cell receptor beta chains listed below, sequenced in a study of cytomegalovirus exposure and HLA in healthy donors. The PCR used 60 Vbeta and 13 Jbeta primers. Some clones are missing from TCRdb's copy, which holds only in-frame ones; the method was immunoSEQ multiplex PCR. In the table there are roughly 120,000 clones, approximately 80% of which are singletons. Sequenced material: PBMCs. The receptor source for this set is a man aged 50 to 59 in good health and CMV-seronegative.

This CDR3 is CASSQGDSYEQYF. CDR3 in DNA: TGCGCCAGCAGCCAAGGCGATTCCTACGAGCAGTACTTC. The rearrangement uses TRBV4-3 and TRBJ2-7; D is undetermined. Germline V lookup: CDR1 LGHNA, CDR2 YSLEER. This CDR3 comprises 13 residues. V shed 1 base and J shed 1 base, with 5 bases lying between them.

This chain connects TRBV25-1 to TRBJ2-1, with TRBD1 identical over 7 bases. The V gene's germline CDR1 is MGHDK and CDR2 SYGVNS. Trimming removed 3 bases from V and 6 bases from J; junction bases left unmatched: 11. The CDR3 is made up of 16 amino acids. The CDR3 loop reads CASSERRQGATNEQFF. CDR3 coding DNA: TGTGCCAGCAGTGAGAGGCGACAGGGTGCCACCAATGAGCAGTTCTTC.

The chain recombines TRBV28 with TRBJ2-7; weak D call: TRBD2 (6 bases). CDR3 length equals 15 residues. In germline, CDR1 is MDHEN, CDR2 SYDVKM. Trimming left V 6 bases short and J 3 bases short, with 18 bases between. The CDR3, as DNA: TGTGCCAGCAGGTCGTCGGGCGGGGCCCTCTACGAGCAGTACTTC. Protein: CASRSSGGALYEQYF.